Included here is one TCR beta chain sequence, with context. Germline lookup yields CDR1 LGHNA and CDR2 YNFKEQ. The CDR3 extends over 15 amino acids. The sample originates from a study of CXCR3-negative and CXCR3-positive naive CD8 T cells. The method, 5' RACE with UMI labels, was used to prepare the TRB cDNA libraries. TCRdb reprocessed the 5' RACE reads and stores each CDR3 protein as one record, lacking DNA. The sample totals tens of thousands of distinct CDR3 sequences. This receptor was taken from a human donor in good health. Some clones in this sample may be carry-over from other donors' samples. V and J are TRBV4-2 and TRBJ2-7; TCRdb gives TRBD1 as the D gene, but with no DNA this cannot be confirmed. Specimen: memory CD8+ T cells from blood. CDR3 amino acids: CASSQDSGTADEQYF.